This T cell receptor (beta chain) was sequenced in a study of cytomegalovirus exposure and HLA in healthy donors. Study-level points and caveats: Specificity for CMV antigens was confirmed in vitro for a few of the CMV-associated chains. Most TCR beta V segments were productive about 87% or about 30% of the time in an earlier analysis.

The CDR3 is made up of 14 amino acids. Germline V gene lookup returns CDR1 MNHEY and CDR2 SMNVEV (reference sequence). V dropped 6 bases and J dropped 0 bases, with 8 bases sitting between them. PCR employed 60 Vbeta and 13 Jbeta primers. TCRdb keeps only in-frame clones here, not all; method: immunoSEQ multiplex PCR. The sample carries roughly 180,000 clones, approximately 9.5% recorded once. This clone occurred a few times. Its antigen is not identified. Sequenced input: PBMCs. This sequence originates from a woman aged 25 to 39 in good health and CMV-seropositive. V and J are TRBV27 and TRBJ1-4; D is ambiguous. CDR3 coding DNA: TGTGCCAGCAGGAGATCATCAACTAATGAAAAACTGTTTTTT. Its protein product is CASRRSSTNEKLFF.